The T cell receptor (beta chain) described here comes from a study of CD8 T cells in Susac syndrome. Random hexamers were used to reverse transcribe an amount of 0.5 to 1 ug RNA. From the immunoSEQ multiplex PCR reads, TCRdb called clonotypes with MiXCR, one entry per CDR3 protein. The sample yields about 150,000 distinct CDR3 sequences, 95% seen once. This CDR3 comprises 12 residues. V was shortened by 7 bases and J by 8 bases, with 14 bases between the two germline ends. The sample was CD4+ T cells from PBMCs. The chain has TRBV12-3 or TRBV12-4 and TRBJ1-2; TRBD1 is a possible D gene (5 bases). The receptor was isolated from a human donor with Susac syndrome. The CDR3 sequence is CASTRGGRGYTF. The DNA for the CDR3 is TGTGCCAGCACCCGGGGGGGTCGCGGCTACACCTTC.